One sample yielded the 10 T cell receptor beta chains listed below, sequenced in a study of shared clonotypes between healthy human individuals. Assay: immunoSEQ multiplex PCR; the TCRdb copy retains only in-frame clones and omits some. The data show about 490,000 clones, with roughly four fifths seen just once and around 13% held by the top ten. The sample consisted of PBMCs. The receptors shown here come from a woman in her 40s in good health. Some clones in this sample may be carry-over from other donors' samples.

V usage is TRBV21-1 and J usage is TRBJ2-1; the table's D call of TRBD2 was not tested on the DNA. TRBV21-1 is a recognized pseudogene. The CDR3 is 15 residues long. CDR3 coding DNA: TGTGCCAGCAGCAACCCCGGGACTAGCCACAGTGAGCAGTTCTTC. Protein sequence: CASSNPGTSHSEQFF.

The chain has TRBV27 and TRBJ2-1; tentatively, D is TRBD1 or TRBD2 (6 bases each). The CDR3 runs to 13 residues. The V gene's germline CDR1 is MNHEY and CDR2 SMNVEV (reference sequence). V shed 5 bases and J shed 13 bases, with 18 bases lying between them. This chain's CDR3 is CASSRGDWDGQFF. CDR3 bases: TGTGCCAGCAGTAGGGGGGACTGGGACGGACAGTTCTTC.

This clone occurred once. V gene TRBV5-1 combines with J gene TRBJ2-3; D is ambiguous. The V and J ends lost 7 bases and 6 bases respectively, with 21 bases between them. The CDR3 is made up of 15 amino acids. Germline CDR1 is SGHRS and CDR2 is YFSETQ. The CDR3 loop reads CASSRLFAEGDTQYF. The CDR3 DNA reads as TGCGCCAGCTCCCGGCTCTTTGCAGAAGGGGATACGCAGTATTTT.

The chain's CDR3 is CASSLRMAGQGWFGQYF. The CDR3 DNA follows: TGTGCCAGCAGCTTGAGGATGGCGGGACAGGGGTGGTTTGGGCAGTACTTC. The chain carries TRBV5-5 and TRBJ2-7; 10 positions agree with TRBD1. Germline CDR1 and CDR2: SGHKS and YYEKEE (reference sequence). The CDR3 has 17 residues. The ends lost 1 base at V and 9 bases at J; junction bases unmatched: 16.

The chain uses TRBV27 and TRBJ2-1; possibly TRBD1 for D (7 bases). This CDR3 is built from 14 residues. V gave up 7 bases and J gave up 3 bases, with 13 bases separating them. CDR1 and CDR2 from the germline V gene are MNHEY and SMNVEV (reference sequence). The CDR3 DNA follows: TGTGCCAGCACCCAGGGGGGCGGCTACAATGAGCAGTTCTTC. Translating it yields CASTQGGGYNEQFF.

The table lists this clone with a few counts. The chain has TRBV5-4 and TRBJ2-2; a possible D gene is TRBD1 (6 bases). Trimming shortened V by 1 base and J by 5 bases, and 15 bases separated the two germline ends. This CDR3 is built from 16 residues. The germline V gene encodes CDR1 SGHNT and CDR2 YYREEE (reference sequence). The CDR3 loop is CASSLKGQRKTGELFF. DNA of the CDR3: TGTGCCAGCAGCTTGAAGGGACAAAGAAAAACCGGGGAGCTGTTTTTT.

The CDR3 DNA reads as TGTGCCAGCAGCTTAGTGGAGGGAAACGAGCAGTACTTC. This translates into CASSLVEGNEQYF. The chain is built from TRBV7-9 and TRBJ2-7; D possibly corresponds to TRBD2 (6 bases). The V end lost 1 base, the J end lost 5 bases, and 9 bases lay between the germline ends. Looked up from germline, CDR1 is SEHNR and CDR2 is FQNEAQ (reference sequence). This CDR3 contains 13 residues.

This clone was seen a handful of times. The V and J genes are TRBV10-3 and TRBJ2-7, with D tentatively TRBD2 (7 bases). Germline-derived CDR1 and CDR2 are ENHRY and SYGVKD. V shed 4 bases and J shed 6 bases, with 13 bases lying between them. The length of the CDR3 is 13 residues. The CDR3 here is CAISGAGEGEQYF. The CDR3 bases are TGTGCCATCAGTGGTGCAGGGGAGGGCGAGCAGTACTTC.

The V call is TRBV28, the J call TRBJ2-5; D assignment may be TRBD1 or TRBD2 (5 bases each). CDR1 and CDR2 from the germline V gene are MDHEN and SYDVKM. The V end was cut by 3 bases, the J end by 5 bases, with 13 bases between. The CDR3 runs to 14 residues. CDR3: CASSLVGRGETQYF. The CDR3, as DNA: TGTGCCAGCAGTTTGGTGGGACGCGGGGAGACCCAGTACTTC.

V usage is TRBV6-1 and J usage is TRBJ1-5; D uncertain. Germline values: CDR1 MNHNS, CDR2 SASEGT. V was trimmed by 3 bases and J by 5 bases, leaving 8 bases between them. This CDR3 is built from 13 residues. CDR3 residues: CASSESDYQPQHF. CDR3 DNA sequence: TGTGCCAGCAGTGAGTCGGATTATCAGCCCCAGCATTTT.